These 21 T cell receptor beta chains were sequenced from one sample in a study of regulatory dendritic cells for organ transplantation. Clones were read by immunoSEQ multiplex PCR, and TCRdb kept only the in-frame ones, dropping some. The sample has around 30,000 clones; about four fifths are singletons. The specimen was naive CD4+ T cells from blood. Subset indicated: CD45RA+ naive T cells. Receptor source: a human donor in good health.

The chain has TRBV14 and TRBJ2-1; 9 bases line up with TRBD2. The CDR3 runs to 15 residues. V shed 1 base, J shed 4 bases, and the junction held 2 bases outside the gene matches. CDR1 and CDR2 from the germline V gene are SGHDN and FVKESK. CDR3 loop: CASSQAAGGYNEQFF. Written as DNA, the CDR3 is TGTGCCAGCAGCCAAGCAGCGGGGGGTTACAATGAGCAGTTCTTC. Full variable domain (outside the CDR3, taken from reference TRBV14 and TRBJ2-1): EAGVTQFPSHSVIEKGQTVTLRCDPISGHDNLYWYRRVMGKEIKFLLHFVKESKQDESGMPNNRFLAERTGGTYSTLKVQPAELEDSGVYFCASSQAAGGYNEQFFGPGTRLTVL.

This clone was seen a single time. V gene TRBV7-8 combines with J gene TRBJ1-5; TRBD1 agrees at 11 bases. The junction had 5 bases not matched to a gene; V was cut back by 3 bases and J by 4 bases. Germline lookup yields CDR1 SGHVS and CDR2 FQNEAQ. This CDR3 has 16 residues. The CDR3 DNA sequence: TGTGCCAGCAGCTTTGGGGGACAGGGGGGGAATCAGCCCCAGCATTTT. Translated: CASSFGGQGGNQPQHF.

The CDR3 DNA reads as TGTGCCAGCAGCCCCTATGGGGGCACAACCCTCGAGCAGTTCTTC. Its protein is CASSPYGGTTLEQFF. The chain employs TRBV6-5 and TRBJ2-1, with D possibly TRBD1 on 6 matching bases. The CDR3 has 15 amino acids. Trimming stripped 6 bases from V and 10 bases from J, with 22 bases between. CDR1 MNHEY and CDR2 SVGAGI come from the germline V gene.

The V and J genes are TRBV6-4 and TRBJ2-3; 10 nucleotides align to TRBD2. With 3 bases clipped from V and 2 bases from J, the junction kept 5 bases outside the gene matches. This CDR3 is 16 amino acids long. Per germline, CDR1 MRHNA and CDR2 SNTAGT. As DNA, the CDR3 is TGTGCCAGCAGTGAAAGTAGCGGGGGGTTCACAGATACGCAGTATTTT. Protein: CASSESSGGFTDTQYF.

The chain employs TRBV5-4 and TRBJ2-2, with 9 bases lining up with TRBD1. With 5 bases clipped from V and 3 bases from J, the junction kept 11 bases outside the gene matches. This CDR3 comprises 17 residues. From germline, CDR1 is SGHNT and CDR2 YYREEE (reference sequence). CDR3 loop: CASSGGGGTGHTGELFF. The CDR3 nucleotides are TGTGCCAGCAGTGGTGGGGGGGGGACAGGGCACACCGGGGAGCTGTTTTTT.

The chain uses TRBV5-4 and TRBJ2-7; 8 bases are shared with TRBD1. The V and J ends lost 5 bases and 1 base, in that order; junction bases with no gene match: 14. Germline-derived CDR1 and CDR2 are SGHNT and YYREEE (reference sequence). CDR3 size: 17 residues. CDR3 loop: CASSLGQGASLSYEQYF. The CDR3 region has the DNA TGTGCCAGCAGTCTAGGACAGGGAGCGTCCCTATCCTACGAGCAGTACTTC.

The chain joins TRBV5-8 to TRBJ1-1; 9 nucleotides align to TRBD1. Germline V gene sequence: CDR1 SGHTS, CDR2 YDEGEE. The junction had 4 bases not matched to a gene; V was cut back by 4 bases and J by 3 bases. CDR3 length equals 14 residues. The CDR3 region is CASSPRDRDTEAFF. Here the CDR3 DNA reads TGTGCCAGCAGCCCCCGGGACAGGGACACTGAAGCTTTCTTT.

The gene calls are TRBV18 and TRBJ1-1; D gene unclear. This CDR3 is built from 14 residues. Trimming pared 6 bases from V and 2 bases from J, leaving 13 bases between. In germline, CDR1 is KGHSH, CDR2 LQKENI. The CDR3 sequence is CASSSDLTNTEAFF. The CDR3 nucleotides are TGTGCCAGCTCTTCAGACTTAACAAACACTGAAGCTTTCTTT.

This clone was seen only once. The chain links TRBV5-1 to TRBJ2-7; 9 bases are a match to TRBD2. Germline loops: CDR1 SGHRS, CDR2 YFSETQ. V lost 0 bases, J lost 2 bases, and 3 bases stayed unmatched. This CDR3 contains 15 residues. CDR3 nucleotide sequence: TGCGCCAGCAGCTTGGACAGCGGGGGGACCTACGAGCAGTACTTC. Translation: CASSLDSGGTYEQYF. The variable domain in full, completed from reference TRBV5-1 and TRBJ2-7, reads KAGVTQTPRYLIKTRGQQVTLSCSPISGHRSVSWYQQTPGQGLQFLFEYFSETQRNKGNFPGRFSGRQFSNSRSEMNVSTLELGDSALYLCASSLDSGGTYEQYFGPGTRLTVT.

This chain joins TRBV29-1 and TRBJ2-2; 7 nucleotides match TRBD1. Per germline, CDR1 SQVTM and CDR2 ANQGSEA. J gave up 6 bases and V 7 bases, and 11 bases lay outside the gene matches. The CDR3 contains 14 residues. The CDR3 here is CSAGQLAQAGELFF. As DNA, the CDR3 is TGCAGCGCGGGACAGCTCGCCCAGGCCGGGGAGCTGTTTTTT.

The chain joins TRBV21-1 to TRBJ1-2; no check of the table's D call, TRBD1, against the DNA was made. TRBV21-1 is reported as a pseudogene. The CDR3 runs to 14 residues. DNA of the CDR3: TGTGCCAGCAGCCGGATCGACCGGGACAGGGGCTACACCTTC. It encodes CASSRIDRDRGYTF.

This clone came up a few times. CDR3 sequence (DNA): TGTGCCAGTTGGGCCGACCCCTCTGGAAACACCATATATTTT. It yields the protein CASWADPSGNTIYF. V usage is TRBV2 and J usage is TRBJ1-3, with D unresolved. With 9 bases removed from V and 0 bases from J, the gap between germline ends came to 12 bases. CDR1 and CDR2 (germline): SNHLY, FYNNEI. The CDR3 is 14 residues long.

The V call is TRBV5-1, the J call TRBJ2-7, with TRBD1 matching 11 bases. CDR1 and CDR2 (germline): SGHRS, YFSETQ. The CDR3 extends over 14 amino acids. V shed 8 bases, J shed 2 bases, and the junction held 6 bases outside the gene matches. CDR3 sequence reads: CASLPGQGAYEQYF. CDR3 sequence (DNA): TGCGCCAGTCTACCGGGACAGGGGGCCTACGAGCAGTACTTC.

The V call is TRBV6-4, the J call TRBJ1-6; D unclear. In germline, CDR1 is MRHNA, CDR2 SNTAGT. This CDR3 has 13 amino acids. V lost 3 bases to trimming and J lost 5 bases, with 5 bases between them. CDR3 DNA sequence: TGTGCCAGCAGTGAACAAGATAATTCACCCCTCCACTTT. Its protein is CASSEQDNSPLHF.

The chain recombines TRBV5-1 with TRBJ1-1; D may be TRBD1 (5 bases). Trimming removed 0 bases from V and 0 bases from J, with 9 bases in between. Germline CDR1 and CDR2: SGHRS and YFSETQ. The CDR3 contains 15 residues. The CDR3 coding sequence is TGCGCCAGCAGCTTGGCGACAGCTTTGAACACTGAAGCTTTCTTT. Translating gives CASSLATALNTEAFF.

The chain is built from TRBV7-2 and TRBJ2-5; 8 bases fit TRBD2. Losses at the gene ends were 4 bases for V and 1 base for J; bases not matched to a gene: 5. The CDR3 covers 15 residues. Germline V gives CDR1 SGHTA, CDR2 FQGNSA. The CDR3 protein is CASSSRGGFQETQYF. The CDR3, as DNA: TGTGCCAGCAGCTCCCGCGGGGGGTTCCAAGAGACCCAGTACTTC.

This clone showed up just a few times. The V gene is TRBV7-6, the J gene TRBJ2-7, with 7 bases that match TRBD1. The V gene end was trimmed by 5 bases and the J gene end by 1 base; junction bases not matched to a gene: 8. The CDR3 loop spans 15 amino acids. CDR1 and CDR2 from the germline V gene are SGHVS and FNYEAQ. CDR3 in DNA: TGTGCCAGCAGCCCTAGGACAGGCCAGTCCTACGAGCAGTACTTC. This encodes CASSPRTGQSYEQYF.

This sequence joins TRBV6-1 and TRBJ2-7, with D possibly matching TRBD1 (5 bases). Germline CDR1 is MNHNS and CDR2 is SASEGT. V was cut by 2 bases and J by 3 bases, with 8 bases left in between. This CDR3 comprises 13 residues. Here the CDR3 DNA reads TGTGCCAGCAGTGAAAGGGGCCGCTACGAGCAGTACTTC. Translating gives CASSERGRYEQYF.

DNA of the CDR3: TGTGCCAGCAGTGCCGGACAGGGGCTAAGCACAGATACGCAGTATTTT. It yields the protein CASSAGQGLSTDTQYF. This rearrangement joins TRBV6-1 to TRBJ2-3, with TRBD1 matching over 9 bases. The trim removed 4 bases at V and 0 bases at J, leaving 5 bases unmatched. The CDR3 is made up of 16 amino acids. Germline values: CDR1 MNHNS, CDR2 SASEGT.

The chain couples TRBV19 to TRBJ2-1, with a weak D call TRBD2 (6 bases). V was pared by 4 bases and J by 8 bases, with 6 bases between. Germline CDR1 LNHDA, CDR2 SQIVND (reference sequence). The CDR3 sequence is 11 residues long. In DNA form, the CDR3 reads TGTGCCAGTAGTAGGGGGGATGAGCAGTTCTTC. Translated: CASSRGDEQFF. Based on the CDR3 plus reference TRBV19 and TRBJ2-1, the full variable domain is DGGITQSPKYLFRKEGQNVTLSCEQNLNHDAMYWYRQDPGQGLRLIYYSQIVNDFQKGDIAEGYSVSREKKESFPLTVTSAQKNPTAFYLCASSRGDEQFFGPGTRLTVL.

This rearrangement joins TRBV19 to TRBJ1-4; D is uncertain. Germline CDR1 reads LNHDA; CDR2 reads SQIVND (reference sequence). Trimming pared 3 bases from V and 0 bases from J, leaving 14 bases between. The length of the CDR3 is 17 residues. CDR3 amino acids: CASSIRGRVATNEKLFF. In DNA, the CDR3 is TGTGCCAGTAGTATCCGAGGCCGAGTTGCAACTAATGAAAAACTGTTTTTT.